This TCR beta chain was sequenced in a study of T cell changes during pregnancy in multiple sclerosis. TCRdb keeps only in-frame clones here, not all; method: immunoSEQ multiplex PCR. The sample includes about 36,000 clones, 91% seen only once; the top ten take 0.45% to 0.5%. The CDR3 loop spans 16 amino acids. Trimming removed 0 bases from V and 4 bases from J, with 16 bases in between. CDR1 is SGHKS, CDR2 YYEKEE, per germline (reference sequence). Sequenced material: CD4+ T cells from peripheral blood mononuclear cells, taken in the second trimester of pregnancy. This chain links TRBV5-5 with TRBJ2-5; a possible D gene is TRBD1 (5 bases). This receptor was obtained from a female donor in good health, enrolled as a control in a pregnancy study. The CDR3 DNA reads as TGTGCCAGCAGCTTGGGGCCCGGCGTCCAGGGAGAGACCCAGTACTTC. Its translation: CASSLGPGVQGETQYF.